A single sample gave rise to the 26 T cell receptor beta chains below, sequenced in a study of blood T cell repertoires in COVID-19. Profiling relied on immunoSEQ multiplex PCR, and the TCRdb table lists in-frame clones only, not all of them. The repertoire consists of more than 40,000 clones, with 82% occurring once and the leading ten covering roughly 14%. What was sequenced was peripheral blood. The receptors were sampled from a human donor with acute or convalescent COVID-19. The donor label of this sample is uncertain.

The V and J genes are TRBV3-1 (or the pseudogene TRBV3-2) and TRBJ1-2; 9 bases are shared with TRBD1. J gave up 8 bases and V 5 bases, and 12 bases lay outside the gene matches. Per the germline V gene, CDR1 is LGHDT and CDR2 is YNNKEL (reference sequence). CDR3 length: 15 residues. CDR3 amino acids: CASSDEQGARRGYTF. CDR3 nucleotides: TGTGCCAGCAGCGATGAACAGGGGGCACGTCGAGGCTACACCTTC.

V is TRBV10-3 and J is TRBJ2-5, with 15 bases fitting TRBD2. V shed 4 bases, J shed 1 base, and the junction held 7 bases outside the gene matches. The germline CDR1 and CDR2 sequences are ENHRY and SYGVKD. This CDR3 spans 18 amino acids. CDR3 sequence (DNA): TGTGCCATCAGTGGGGGACTAGCGGGAGGAGGGATCCAAGAGACCCAGTACTTC. It yields the protein CAISGGLAGGGIQETQYF.

V gene TRBV5-6 combines with J gene TRBJ2-3, with 16 bases fitting TRBD2. CDR1 and CDR2 (germline): SGHDT, YYEEEE. Trimming cost V 4 bases and J 3 bases; bases outside gene matches: 8. This CDR3 has 18 residues. The CDR3 DNA sequence: TGTGCCAGCAGCCGCCTGGGACTAGCGGGAGGGCAGACAGATACGCAGTATTTT. Encoded protein: CASSRLGLAGGQTDTQYF.

The rearrangement links TRBV11-3 to TRBJ2-1, with 11 positions matching TRBD2. The J segment lost 6 bases and the V segment lost 0 bases, leaving 7 bases of the junction unmatched. This CDR3 region has 17 residues. The germline CDR1 and CDR2 sequences are SGHNT and YENEEA. This CDR3 is CASSLDSASGGFNEQFF. The CDR3 DNA sequence: TGTGCCAGCAGCTTAGATTCGGCTAGCGGGGGGTTCAATGAGCAGTTCTTC.

The rearrangement links TRBV3-1 (or the pseudogene TRBV3-2) to TRBJ1-2, with 9 bases lining up with TRBD1. Germline-derived CDR1 and CDR2 are LGHDT and YNNKEL (reference sequence). J lost 9 bases, V lost 3 bases, and 8 bases had no gene match. CDR3 size: 14 residues. As DNA, the CDR3 is TGTGCCAGCAGCCAGGAACAGGGGGCCAGCCGCTACACCTTC. This sequence encodes CASSQEQGASRYTF.

V and J are TRBV11-3 and TRBJ2-1; TRBD2 matches 9 bases. Per the germline V gene, CDR1 is SGHNT and CDR2 is YENEEA. The trim removed 4 bases at V and 15 bases at J, leaving 16 bases unmatched. This CDR3 has 15 residues. The CDR3 DNA reads TGTGCCAGCAGCTCCAATGCTGTAGCGGGGGAAAAGCTGTTCTTC. Encoded protein: CASSSNAVAGEKLFF.

The chain joins TRBV6-6 to TRBJ2-3; 11 bases are shared with TRBD2. This CDR3 contains 15 residues. Per the germline V gene, CDR1 is MNHNY and CDR2 is SVGAGI (reference sequence). J lost 4 bases, V lost 6 bases, and 6 bases had no gene match. CDR3: CASSRSGGAADTQYF. CDR3 bases: TGTGCCAGCAGCCGTAGCGGGGGGGCGGCAGATACGCAGTATTTT.

In regard to this clone: Additional DNA sequences in this sample encode the identical CDR3. The chain joins TRBV5-1 to TRBJ2-7, with D perhaps matching TRBD2 (5 bases). The CDR3 contains 14 residues. Germline V CDR1 and CDR2: SGHRS, YFSETQ. Deletions cut 1 base from V and 3 bases from J, with 11 bases between. The chain's CDR3 is CASSLTGEGYEQYF. The CDR3 region has the DNA TGCGCCAGCAGCTTGACCGGGGAAGGCTACGAGCAGTACTTC.

This clone was seen only once. The chain has TRBV28 and TRBJ1-5; 8 bases line up with TRBD1. V trimming: 6 bases; J trimming: 6 bases; junction bases outside the gene matches: 4. The length of the CDR3 is 13 residues. Germline CDR1 reads MDHEN; CDR2 reads SYDVKM. In DNA, the CDR3 is TGTGCCAGCAGCCCAGGGGGCTTTCAGCCCCAGCATTTT. Translating gives CASSPGGFQPQHF.

The rearrangement uses TRBV30 and TRBJ1-2; 10 bases are a match to TRBD1. The V gene end was trimmed by 2 bases and the J gene end by 7 bases; junction bases not matched to a gene: 7. The CDR3 length is 14 residues. In germline, CDR1 is GTSNPN, CDR2 SVGIG (reference sequence). CDR3 amino acids: CAWSRDRGFVGYTF. CDR3 DNA: TGTGCCTGGAGTCGGGACAGGGGATTTGTTGGCTACACCTTC.

This clone has just a few counts. This rearrangement joins TRBV12-3 or TRBV12-4 to TRBJ2-6; no clear D gene. CDR3 length equals 13 residues. V lost 6 bases and J lost 2, with 5 bases in between. CDR3 residues: CASRSAGANVLTF. The CDR3, as DNA: TGTGCCAGCAGATCGGCTGGGGCCAACGTCCTGACTTTC.

The chain recombines TRBV11-3 with TRBJ2-6; TRBD1 matches 7 bases. CDR3 length: 17 amino acids. Germline V gives CDR1 SGHNT, CDR2 YENEEA. The ends lost 1 base at V and 0 bases at J; junction bases unmatched: 3. This chain's CDR3 is CASSLGTGISGANVLTF. The CDR3 nucleotides read TGTGCCAGCAGCTTAGGGACAGGTATCTCTGGGGCCAACGTCCTGACTTTC.

CDR3 sequence: CAWRGWGHTEAFF. CDR3 sequence (DNA): TGTGCCTGGAGAGGGTGGGGGCACACTGAAGCTTTCTTT. The J gene is TRBJ1-1, the V gene TRBV30; D possibly corresponds to TRBD1 (6 bases). The CDR3 sequence is 13 residues long. Trimming shortened V by 3 bases and J by 3 bases, and 11 bases separated the two germline ends. Germline V gene data show CDR1 as GTSNPN and CDR2 as SVGIG (reference sequence).

The gene calls are TRBV10-1 and TRBJ1-1; tentatively, D is TRBD1 (6 bases). Germline V gene data show CDR1 as WNHNN and CDR2 as SYGVQD (reference sequence). Trimming left V 2 bases short and J 0 bases short, with 13 bases between. The CDR3 extends over 16 amino acids. This CDR3 is CASSESPDRLNTEAFF. CDR3 DNA sequence: TGCGCCAGCAGTGAGAGCCCCGACAGGTTGAACACTGAAGCTTTCTTT.

This chain joins TRBV6-5 and TRBJ2-3, with D perhaps matching TRBD1 (5 bases). The CDR3 has 15 residues. V was shortened by 4 bases and J by 1 base, with 12 bases between the two germline ends. Germline V gene lookup returns CDR1 MNHEY and CDR2 SVGAGI. CDR3 DNA sequence: TGTGCCAGCAGTTTTACGGTCAGGGGCACAGATACGCAGTATTTT. Translated: CASSFTVRGTDTQYF.

V and J are TRBV25-1 and TRBJ1-4; D is uncertain. There are 15 residues in the CDR3. CDR1 is MGHDK and CDR2 is SYGVNS in the germline V gene. Trimming pared 5 bases from V and 5 bases from J, leaving 15 bases between. In DNA form, the CDR3 reads TGTGCCAGCAGTTCCAGGCGCAGCTTAAATGAAAAACTGTTTTTT. Amino acid sequence: CASSSRRSLNEKLFF.

The rearrangement links TRBV19 to TRBJ1-3; D may be TRBD1 (5 bases). Trimming took off 7 bases at V and 0 bases at J, with 10 bases between the two ends. Germline-derived CDR1 and CDR2 are LNHDA and SQIVND (reference sequence). The CDR3 loop spans 14 amino acids. The CDR3 region has the DNA TGTGCCAGTATCCCCGACAGCTCTGGAAACACCATATATTTT. Encoded protein: CASIPDSSGNTIYF.

The V call is TRBV11-3, the J call TRBJ2-7; possible D gene TRBD2, 5 bases. CDR3 length: 15 amino acids. The ends were cut back, 3 bases at V and 3 bases at J, with 15 bases in the middle. Per germline, CDR1 SGHNT and CDR2 YENEEA. The DNA for the CDR3 is TGTGCCAGCAGCTTTCGTAGCGAGTCTCTCTACGAGCAGTACTTC. It translates to CASSFRSESLYEQYF.

The rearrangement uses TRBV7-9 and TRBJ2-3; 8 bases are a match to TRBD2. The CDR3 length is 14 residues. Germline CDR1 and CDR2: SEHNR and FQNEAQ (reference sequence). With 1 base clipped from V and 5 bases from J, the junction kept 2 bases outside the gene matches. CDR3 amino acids: CASSLEAGGDTQYF. CDR3 in DNA: TGTGCCAGCAGCTTAGAGGCGGGAGGAGATACGCAGTATTTT.

The V gene is TRBV28, the J gene TRBJ2-3, with TRBD1 matching 12 bases. With 10 bases clipped from V and 4 bases from J, the junction kept 9 bases outside the gene matches. This CDR3 contains 15 residues. Germline lookup yields CDR1 MDHEN and CDR2 SYDVKM. CDR3 region: CATTPGQGASDTQYF. CDR3 sequence (DNA): TGTGCCACAACTCCGGGACAGGGGGCTTCAGATACGCAGTATTTT.

V usage is TRBV7-2 and J usage is TRBJ2-7; a possible D gene is TRBD2 (7 bases). The CDR3 is 15 amino acids. Germline V gene lookup returns CDR1 SGHTA and CDR2 FQGNSA. V lost 1 base to trimming and J lost 4 bases, with 14 bases between them. In DNA form, the CDR3 reads TGTGCCAGCAGCTTAGTGGGGGGGCCTAGGTACGAGCAGTACTTC. Residues: CASSLVGGPRYEQYF.

The V gene is TRBV10-1, the J gene TRBJ2-1; 9 bases align to TRBD2. CDR1 and CDR2 from the germline V gene are WNHNN and SYGVQD (reference sequence). The V and J ends lost 1 base and 7 bases, in that order; junction bases with no gene match: 5. The CDR3 contains 15 residues. The CDR3 loop is CASSEWASGVNEQFF. The CDR3 region has the DNA TGCGCCAGCAGTGAGTGGGCTAGCGGGGTAAATGAGCAGTTCTTC.

Regarding this clone: The same CDR3 can be traced to other DNA sequences in this sample. V and J are TRBV7-2 and TRBJ1-3, with D maybe TRBD1 (6 bases). Germline loops: CDR1 SGHTA, CDR2 FQGNSA. The CDR3 has 16 amino acids. V gave up 5 bases and J gave up 0 bases, with 14 bases separating them. The CDR3 sequence is CASSLVTGNSGNTIYF. The CDR3 DNA sequence: TGTGCCAGCAGCCTAGTGACAGGCAACTCTGGAAACACCATATATTTT.

This chain links TRBV11-3 with TRBJ2-7; TRBD2 agrees at 10 bases. Unmatched junction bases numbered 5, after V lost 5 bases and J lost 1 base. This CDR3 spans 15 amino acids. Germline V gives CDR1 SGHNT, CDR2 YENEEA. CDR3: CASSGSGGQSYEQYF. The CDR3 DNA is TGTGCCAGCAGCGGTAGCGGGGGGCAGTCCTACGAGCAGTACTTC.

This clone was seen a single time. The V and J genes are TRBV9 and TRBJ1-1; D remains unclear. Germline CDR1 SGDLS, CDR2 YYNGEE. V gave up 3 bases and J gave up 0 bases, with 12 bases separating them. This CDR3 is 15 amino acids long. The chain's CDR3 is CASSGGRKMNTEAFF. In DNA, the CDR3 is TGTGCCAGCAGCGGCGGCAGAAAGATGAACACTGAAGCTTTCTTT.

V and J are TRBV24-1 and TRBJ2-5; the match to TRBD1 covers 8 bases. V was pared by 0 bases and J by 4 bases, with 6 bases of the junction left unmatched. In germline, CDR1 is KGHDR, CDR2 SFDVKD. The CDR3 loop spans 16 amino acids. The CDR3 loop is CATSDLVRGRGETQYF. The CDR3 DNA sequence: TGTGCCACCAGTGATTTGGTCAGGGGGCGGGGAGAGACCCAGTACTTC.